The 18 T cell receptor beta chains below all came from one sample that was sequenced in a study of CD8+ T cells in alopecia areata. cDNA reverse transcribed from extracted RNA served as the sequencing template. The method was immunoSEQ multiplex PCR; TCRdb's version includes in-frame clones alone and lacks a portion of them. The sample has 100,000 to 120,000 clones; 50% to 65% are singletons. Regarding treatment: oral pan-JAK inhibitor, 5-10 mg twice daily. The specimen comprised CD4+ T cells sorted from blood, sampled at week 24, from a patient treated with tofacitinib. The receptors here all came from a human donor with alopecia areata.

This chain joins TRBV7-9 and TRBJ1-1; possibly TRBD1 for D (6 bases). The length of the CDR3 is 15 residues. The V end was cut by 1 base, the J end by 4 bases, with 13 bases between. Germline CDR1 reads SEHNR; CDR2 reads FQNEAQ (reference sequence). CDR3 amino acids: CASSLVGAKSTEAFF. The CDR3 nucleotides read TGTGCCAGCAGCTTAGTGGGGGCGAAGTCCACTGAAGCTTTCTTT.

The gene calls are TRBV29-1 and TRBJ1-1, with a weak D call TRBD1 (6 bases). Looked up from germline, CDR1 is SQVTM and CDR2 is ANQGSEA. The V and J ends lost 7 bases and 0 bases respectively, with 12 bases between them. The CDR3 is 13 amino acids. CDR3: CSARGQLNTEAFF. CDR3 DNA sequence: TGCAGCGCACGGGGACAACTGAACACTGAAGCTTTCTTT.

The CDR3 sequence is CASSLNPTPYEQYF. The CDR3 DNA reads as TGCGCCAGCAGCCTGAACCCGACTCCTTACGAGCAGTACTTC. The chain has TRBV5-1 and TRBJ2-7; D is unresolved. Germline V CDR1 and CDR2: SGHRS, YFSETQ. V shed 4 bases and J shed 4 bases, with 15 bases lying between them. This CDR3 comprises 14 residues. Full variable domain (rest looked up from reference TRBV5-1 and TRBJ2-7): KAGVTQTPRYLIKTRGQQVTLSCSPISGHRSVSWYQQTPGQGLQFLFEYFSETQRNKGNFPGRFSGRQFSNSRSEMNVSTLELGDSALYLCASSLNPTPYEQYFGPGTRLTVT.

The genes are TRBV30 and TRBJ2-5; D might be TRBD2 (6 bases). The CDR3 has 12 amino acids. Deletions cut 2 bases from V and 4 bases from J, with 8 bases between. CDR1 is GTSNPN, CDR2 SVGIG, per germline (reference sequence). This CDR3 reads CAWSLGGETQYF. The CDR3 coding sequence is TGTGCCTGGAGTCTCGGGGGAGAGACCCAGTACTTC.

The rearrangement links TRBV5-5 to TRBJ1-5; 8 bases are shared with TRBD1. With V trimmed by 4 bases and J by 4 bases, 7 bases remained unmatched. Germline V CDR1 and CDR2: SGHKS, YYEKEE (reference sequence). This CDR3 is 15 amino acids long. The CDR3 region is CASSRGQATNQPQHF. DNA for the CDR3: TGTGCCAGCAGCAGGGGACAGGCAACGAATCAGCCCCAGCATTTT.

The rearrangement joins TRBV27 to TRBJ1-2, with 7 bases aligning to TRBD1. Germline values: CDR1 MNHEY, CDR2 SMNVEV (reference sequence). V dropped 6 bases and J dropped 3; count of bases not matched to a gene: 7. The CDR3 contains 14 residues. The CDR3 protein is CASRPGQLDYGYTF. The CDR3 DNA is TGTGCCAGCAGACCGGGACAGTTGGACTATGGCTACACCTTC.

Note on this clone: One junction end does not reproduce the germline sequence, and a read error may be involved. This chain uses TRBV11-2 with TRBJ2-4; TRBD2 might be the D (7 bases). CDR1 and CDR2 from the germline V gene are SGHAT and FQNNGV. This CDR3 contains 18 residues. CDR3 amino acids: CASSLGPGGEGAKNIQYF. For the CDR3, the DNA is TGCGCCAGCAGCTTAGGCCCGGGGGGCGAGGGAGCCAAAAACATTCAGTACTTC.

This clone was picked up one time. V and J are TRBV7-8 and TRBJ1-2; perhaps TRBD1 as D (5 bases). Per germline, CDR1 SGHVS and CDR2 FQNEAQ. Trimming shortened V by 1 base and J by 5 bases, and 20 bases separated the two germline ends. CDR3 length: 17 residues. CDR3 coding DNA: TGTGCCAGCAGCTTAGTGGGGCCCGGGGGGAGAAAATATGGCTACACCTTC. Translation gives CASSLVGPGGRKYGYTF. Full variable domain (missing parts from reference TRBV7-8 and TRBJ1-2): GAGVSQSPRYKVAKRGQDVALRCDPISGHVSLFWYQQALGQGPEFLTYFQNEAQLDKSGLPSDRFFAERPEGSVSTLKIQRTQQEDSAVYLCASSLVGPGGRKYGYTFGSGTRLTVV.

This clone came up a few times. This chain links TRBV15 with TRBJ2-7; D not resolved. V lost 3 bases and J lost 0, with 3 bases in between. The germline V gene encodes CDR1 LNHNV and CDR2 YYDKDF (reference sequence). The CDR3 extends over 12 amino acids. This chain's CDR3 is CATSSPSYEQYF. DNA of the CDR3: TGTGCCACCAGCAGTCCCTCCTACGAGCAGTACTTC. The full variable domain, its missing parts supplied by reference TRBV15 and TRBJ2-7, is DAMVIQNPRYQVTQFGKPVTLSCSQTLNHNVMYWYQQKSSQAPKLLFHYYDKDFNNEADTPDNFQSRRPNTSFCFLDIRSPGLGDTAMYLCATSSPSYEQYFGPGTRLTVT.

The chain uses TRBV5-1 and TRBJ1-2; perhaps TRBD1 as D (5 bases). This CDR3 spans 13 amino acids. V was shortened by 4 bases and J by 6 bases, with 13 bases between the two germline ends. From germline, CDR1 is SGHRS and CDR2 YFSETQ. The DNA for the CDR3 is TGCGCCAGCAGCCCCGGGACCGCGAATGGCTACACCTTC. Its translation: CASSPGTANGYTF. The full variable domain, with the rest looked up from reference TRBV5-1 and TRBJ1-2, is KAGVTQTPRYLIKTRGQQVTLSCSPISGHRSVSWYQQTPGQGLQFLFEYFSETQRNKGNFPGRFSGRQFSNSRSEMNVSTLELGDSALYLCASSPGTANGYTFGSGTRLTVV.

This chain uses TRBV5-1 with TRBJ2-3; possibly TRBD1 for D (6 bases). Trimming removed 0 bases at V and 0 bases at J, with 11 bases between. Looked up from germline, CDR1 is SGHRS and CDR2 is YFSETQ. The CDR3 consists of 16 residues. CDR3 region: CASSLGGQASTDTQYF. For the CDR3, the DNA is TGCGCCAGCAGCTTGGGGGGACAAGCTAGCACAGATACGCAGTATTTT.

This clone showed up just a few times. The J gene is TRBJ2-3, the V gene TRBV29-1, with D possibly called TRBD1 or TRBD2 (6 bases each). CDR1 and CDR2 (germline): SQVTM, ANQGSEA. V was shortened by 5 bases and J by 3 bases, with 15 bases between the two germline ends. The CDR3 is 14 residues long. The CDR3 sequence: CSVLTWGATDTQYF. Here the CDR3 DNA reads TGCAGCGTTTTAACCTGGGGGGCTACAGATACGCAGTATTTT.

The chain recombines TRBV4-3 with TRBJ2-5; 8 nucleotides agree with TRBD2. V lost 3 bases, J lost 1 base, and 13 bases stayed unmatched. CDR3 length equals 18 residues. Germline CDR1 and CDR2: LGHNA and YSLEER. CDR3 bases: TGCGCCAGCAGCCAGCAACCCTCTGGCGGGGGGATCCAAGAGACCCAGTACTTC. As protein: CASSQQPSGGGIQETQYF.

The chain joins TRBV5-1 to TRBJ2-1, with 9 positions matching TRBD2. CDR3 size: 17 residues. V lost 1 base to trimming and J lost 6 bases; unmatched junction nucleotides: 11. CDR1 is SGHRS, CDR2 YFSETQ, per germline. As DNA, the CDR3 is TGCGCCAGCAGCTTGACCTCTTCGTCAGCGGGGGGCAATGAGCAGTTCTTC. Its translation is CASSLTSSSAGGNEQFF.

The chain is built from TRBV5-1 and TRBJ1-6; 7 bases align to TRBD1. The CDR3 spans 14 residues. Trimming removed 1 base from V and 8 bases from J; junction bases left unmatched: 3. CDR1 and CDR2 from the germline V gene are SGHRS and YFSETQ. CDR3 amino acids: CASSLWDSDSPLHF. In nucleotides, the CDR3 is TGCGCCAGCAGCTTGTGGGACAGTGATTCACCCCTCCACTTT. Supplemented by reference TRBV5-1 and TRBJ1-6, the full variable domain reads KAGVTQTPRYLIKTRGQQVTLSCSPISGHRSVSWYQQTPGQGLQFLFEYFSETQRNKGNFPGRFSGRQFSNSRSEMNVSTLELGDSALYLCASSLWDSDSPLHFGNGTRLTVT.

The chain employs TRBV4-1 and TRBJ1-4; 7 positions match TRBD1. Germline CDR1 MGHRA, CDR2 YSYEKL. V dropped 7 bases and J dropped 5; count of bases not matched to a gene: 7. This CDR3 contains 14 residues. CDR3 sequence reads: CASMPGQSNEKLFF. The CDR3 nucleotides are TGCGCCAGCATGCCGGGACAGAGCAATGAAAAACTGTTTTTT.

This clone is classed as medium-sized. The chain is built from TRBV11-3 and TRBJ2-3; D not certain. V shed 0 bases and J shed 7 bases, with 5 bases lying between them. The V gene's germline CDR1 is SGHNT and CDR2 YENEEA. The CDR3 is 12 amino acids. The CDR3 bases are TGTGCCAGCAGCTTAGAACCGCATACGCAGTATTTT. As protein: CASSLEPHTQYF.

The rearrangement links TRBV7-2 to TRBJ1-5; the D gene is possibly TRBD1 (5 bases). Between the trimmed V and J ends, which lost 1 base and 1 base, there was a span of 8 bases. CDR3 length: 15 residues. Germline V gene sequence: CDR1 SGHTA, CDR2 FQGNSA. This CDR3 reads CASSLVGGSNQPQHF. The CDR3, as DNA: TGTGCCAGCAGCTTAGTGGGGGGAAGCAATCAGCCCCAGCATTTT.